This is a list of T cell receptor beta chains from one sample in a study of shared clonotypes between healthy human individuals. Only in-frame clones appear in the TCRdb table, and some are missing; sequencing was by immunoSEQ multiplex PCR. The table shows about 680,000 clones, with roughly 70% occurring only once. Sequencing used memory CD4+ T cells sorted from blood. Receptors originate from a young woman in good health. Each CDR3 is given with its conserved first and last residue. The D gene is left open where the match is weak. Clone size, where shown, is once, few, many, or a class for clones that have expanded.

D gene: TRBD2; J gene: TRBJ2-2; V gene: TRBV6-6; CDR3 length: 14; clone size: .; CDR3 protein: CASTLPGTSGELFF; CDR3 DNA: TGTGCCAGCACCTTACCCGGGACTAGCGGGGAGCTGTTTTTT
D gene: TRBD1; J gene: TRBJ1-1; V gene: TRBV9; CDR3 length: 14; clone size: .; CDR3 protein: CASSLGQGFTEAFF; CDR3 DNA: TGTGCCAGCAGCCTCGGACAGGGATTCACTGAAGCTTTCTTT
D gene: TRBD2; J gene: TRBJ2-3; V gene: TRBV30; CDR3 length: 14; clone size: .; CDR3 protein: CAHTSGSGADTQYF; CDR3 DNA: TGTGCCCACACTAGCGGGAGTGGCGCAGATACGCAGTATTTT
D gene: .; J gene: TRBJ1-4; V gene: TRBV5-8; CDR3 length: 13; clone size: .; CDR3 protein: CASSSYLNEKLFF; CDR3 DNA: TGTGCCAGCAGCTCTTACCTGAACGAAAAACTGTTTTTT
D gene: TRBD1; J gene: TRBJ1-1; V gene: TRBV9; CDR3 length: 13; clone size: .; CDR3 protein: CASSGQGNTEAFF; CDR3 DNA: TGTGCCAGCAGCGGACAGGGTAACACTGAAGCTTTCTTT
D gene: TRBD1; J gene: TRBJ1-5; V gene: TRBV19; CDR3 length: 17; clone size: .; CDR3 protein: CASRRTGGGGSNQPQHF; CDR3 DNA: TGTGCCAGTAGGAGGACAGGGGGCGGTGGGAGCAATCAGCCCCAGCATTTT
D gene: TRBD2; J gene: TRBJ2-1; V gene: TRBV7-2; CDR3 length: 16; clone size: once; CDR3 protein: CASSLGAGGWSNEQFF; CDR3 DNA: TGTGCCAGCAGCCTGGGGGCGGGAGGATGGAGCAATGAGCAGTTCTTC
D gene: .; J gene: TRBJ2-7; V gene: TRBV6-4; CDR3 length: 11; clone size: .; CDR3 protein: CASIGSYEQYF; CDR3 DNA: TGTGCCAGCATTGGCTCCTACGAGCAGTACTTC
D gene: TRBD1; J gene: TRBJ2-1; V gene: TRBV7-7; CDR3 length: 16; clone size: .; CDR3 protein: CASSLRQGSSYNEQFF; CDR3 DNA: TGTGCCAGCAGCCTCCGACAGGGGAGCTCCTACAATGAGCAGTTCTTC
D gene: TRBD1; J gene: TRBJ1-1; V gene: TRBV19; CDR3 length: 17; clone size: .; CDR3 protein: CASSIGPGQGDWTEAFF; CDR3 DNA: TGTGCCAGTAGTATAGGCCCGGGACAGGGTGATTGGACTGAAGCTTTCTTT
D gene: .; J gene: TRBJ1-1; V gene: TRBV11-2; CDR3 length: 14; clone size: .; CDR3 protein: CASSPDWGNTEAFF; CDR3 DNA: TGTGCCAGCAGCCCGGACTGGGGGAACACTGAAGCTTTCTTT
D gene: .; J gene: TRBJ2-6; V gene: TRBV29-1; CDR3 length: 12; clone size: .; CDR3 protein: CSVESGANILTF; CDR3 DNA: TGCAGCGTTGAATCTGGGGCCAACATCCTGACTTTC
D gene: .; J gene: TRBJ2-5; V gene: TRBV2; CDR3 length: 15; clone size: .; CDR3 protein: CASTEGGLHQETQYF; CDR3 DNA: TGTGCCAGCACCGAGGGCGGTCTGCATCAAGAGACCCAGTACTTC
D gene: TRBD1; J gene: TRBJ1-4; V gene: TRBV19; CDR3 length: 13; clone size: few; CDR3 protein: CATKGQGNEKLFF; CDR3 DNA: TGTGCCACCAAAGGACAGGGGAATGAAAAACTGTTTTTT
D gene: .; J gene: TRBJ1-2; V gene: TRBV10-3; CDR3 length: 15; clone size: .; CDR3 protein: CAISDRQTIEDGYTF; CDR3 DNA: TGTGCCATCAGTGACCGGCAAACCATTGAGGATGGCTACACCTTC
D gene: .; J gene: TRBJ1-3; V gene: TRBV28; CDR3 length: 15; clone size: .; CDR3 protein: CASTSFTVSGNTIYF; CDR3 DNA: TGTGCCAGCACCTCCTTTACGGTCTCTGGAAACACCATATATTTT
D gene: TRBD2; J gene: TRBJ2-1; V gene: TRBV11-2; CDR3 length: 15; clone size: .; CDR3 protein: CASSLGLAGYNEQFF; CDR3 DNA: TGTGCCAGCAGCTTAGGTCTAGCGGGGTACAATGAGCAGTTCTTC
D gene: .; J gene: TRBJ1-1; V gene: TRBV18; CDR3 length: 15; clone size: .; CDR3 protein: CASSPDKVGSGRAFF; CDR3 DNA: TGTGCCAGCTCACCAGACAAAGTGGGTTCCGGGAGGGCTTTCTTT
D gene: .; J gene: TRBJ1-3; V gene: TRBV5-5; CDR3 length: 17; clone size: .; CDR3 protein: CASSQLVGRRSGNTIYF; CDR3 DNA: TGTGCCAGCAGTCAGTTGGTGGGACGCCGCTCTGGAAACACCATATATTTT
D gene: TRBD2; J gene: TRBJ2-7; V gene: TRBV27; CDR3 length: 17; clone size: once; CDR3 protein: CASSQRPGLAASYEQYF; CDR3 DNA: TGTGCCAGCAGTCAACGGCCGGGACTAGCGGCTTCCTACGAGCAGTACTTC
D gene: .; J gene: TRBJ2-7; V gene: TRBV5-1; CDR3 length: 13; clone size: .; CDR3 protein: CASSQLSGYEQYF; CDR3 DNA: TGCGCCAGCAGCCAATTGTCGGGCTACGAGCAGTACTTC
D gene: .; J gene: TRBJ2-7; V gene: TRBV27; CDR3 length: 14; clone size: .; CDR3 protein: CASRGNPGPYEQYF; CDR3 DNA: TGTGCCAGCAGAGGTAATCCGGGGCCCTACGAGCAGTACTTC
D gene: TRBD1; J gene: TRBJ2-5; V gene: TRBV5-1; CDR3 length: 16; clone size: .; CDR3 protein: CASSSGQGPSVETQYF; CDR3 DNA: TGCGCCAGCAGCTCCGGACAGGGTCCGAGTGTAGAGACCCAGTACTTC
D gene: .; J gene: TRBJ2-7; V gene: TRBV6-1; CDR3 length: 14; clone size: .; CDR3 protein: CASRPRGSHYEQYF; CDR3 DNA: TGTGCCAGCAGACCTCGGGGCTCTCACTACGAGCAGTACTTC
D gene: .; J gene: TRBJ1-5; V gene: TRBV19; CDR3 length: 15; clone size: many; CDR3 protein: CASSIGRQGGQPQHF; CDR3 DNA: TGTGCCAGTAGTATAGGGCGGCAGGGTGGCCAGCCCCAGCATTTT
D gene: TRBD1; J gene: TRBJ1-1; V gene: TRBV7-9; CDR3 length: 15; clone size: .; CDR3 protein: CASSLARGRGTEAFF; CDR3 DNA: TGTGCCAGCAGCTTAGCTAGGGGGCGTGGGACTGAAGCTTTCTTT
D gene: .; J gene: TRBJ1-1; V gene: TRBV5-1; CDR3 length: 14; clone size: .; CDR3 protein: CASSPDGKNTEAFF; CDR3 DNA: TGCGCCAGCAGCCCCGATGGAAAAAACACTGAAGCTTTCTTT
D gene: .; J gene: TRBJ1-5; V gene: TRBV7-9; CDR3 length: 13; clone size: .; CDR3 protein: CASSLVDNQPQHF; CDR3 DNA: TGTGCCAGCAGCTTAGTTGACAATCAGCCCCAGCATTTT
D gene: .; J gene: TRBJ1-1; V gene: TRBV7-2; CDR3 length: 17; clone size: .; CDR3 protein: CASSQGRGFRGYTEAFF; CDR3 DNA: TGTGCCAGCAGTCAGGGGAGGGGTTTCCGGGGTTACACTGAAGCTTTCTTT
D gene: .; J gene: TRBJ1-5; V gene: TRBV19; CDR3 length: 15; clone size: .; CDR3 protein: CASSPRRDSEQPQHF; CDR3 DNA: TGTGCCAGTAGTCCCCGGCGGGACTCAGAACAGCCCCAGCATTTT
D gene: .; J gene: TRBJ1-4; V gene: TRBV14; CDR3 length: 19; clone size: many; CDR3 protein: CASSQDLPLVGHTNEKLFF; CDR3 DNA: TGTGCCAGCAGCCAAGATCTCCCCCTAGTTGGACATACTAATGAAAAACTGTTTTTT
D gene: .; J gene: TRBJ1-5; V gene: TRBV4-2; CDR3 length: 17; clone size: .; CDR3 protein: CASSQDVRNVGNQPQHF; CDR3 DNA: TGTGCCAGCAGCCAAGATGTACGCAACGTGGGCAATCAGCCCCAGCATTTT
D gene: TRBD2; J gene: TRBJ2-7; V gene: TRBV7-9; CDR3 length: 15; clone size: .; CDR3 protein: CASSSGLAGRFEQYF; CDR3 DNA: TGTGCCAGCAGCTCCGGACTAGCGGGTCGCTTCGAGCAGTACTTC
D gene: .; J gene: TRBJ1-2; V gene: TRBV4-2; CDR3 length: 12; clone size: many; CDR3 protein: CASSRQYYGYTF; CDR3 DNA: TGTGCCAGCAGCCGGCAGTACTATGGCTACACCTTC
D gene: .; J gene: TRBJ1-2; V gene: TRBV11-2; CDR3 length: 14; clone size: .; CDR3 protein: CASSSRGDIYGYTF; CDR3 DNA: TGTGCCAGCAGCTCGAGAGGGGACATCTATGGCTACACCTTC